A selection of T cell receptor beta chains follows, all from one sample in a study of blood T cell repertoires in COVID-19. The data were produced by immunoSEQ multiplex PCR, yet TCRdb's version contains in-frame clones alone and is incomplete. Among a few hundred thousand clones listed, roughly 90% were seen once. Source material: PBMCs or T cells enriched from blood (not recorded which). All receptors derive from a man between 25 and 39 years old who had been exposed to COVID-19. Each CDR3 is given without its conserved first and last residue. D genes are given only for firm matches.

v_call: TRBV25-1
j_call: TRBJ1-2
d_call: TRBD1
cdr3_aa: ASSRQGGGYT

v_call: TRBV19
j_call: TRBJ1-1
d_call: NA
cdr3_aa: ASSISTSTEAF

v_call: TRBV28
j_call: TRBJ2-2
d_call: TRBD2
cdr3_aa: ATPTSGGNTGELF

v_call: TRBV4-1
j_call: TRBJ2-2
d_call: NA
cdr3_aa: ASSQVGRGTGELF

v_call: TRBV10-3
j_call: TRBJ1-1
d_call: TRBD1
cdr3_aa: AINIDRESTEAF

v_call: TRBV7-2
j_call: TRBJ2-3
d_call: TRBD2
cdr3_aa: ASSSGLAGGTDTQY

v_call: TRBV3-1/TRBV3-2
j_call: TRBJ2-7
d_call: NA
cdr3_aa: ASSPYRAERVYEQY

v_call: TRBV25-1
j_call: TRBJ1-4
d_call: TRBD1
cdr3_aa: ASRTGIGEKLF

v_call: TRBV7-9
j_call: TRBJ2-3
d_call: TRBD1
cdr3_aa: ASSSGDRGRDTQY

v_call: TRBV10-3
j_call: TRBJ2-5
d_call: TRBD2
cdr3_aa: AISLGRGGETQY

v_call: TRBV18
j_call: TRBJ2-2
d_call: NA
cdr3_aa: ASSPPGQGKAGELF

v_call: TRBV6-1
j_call: TRBJ1-3
d_call: NA
cdr3_aa: ASSGGGATRGRSNTIY

v_call: TRBV11-2
j_call: TRBJ2-1
d_call: TRBD2
cdr3_aa: ASSLWASGYNNEQF

v_call: TRBV7-5
j_call: TRBJ1-1
d_call: NA
cdr3_aa: VRKGAVIGNTEAF

v_call: TRBV10-3
j_call: TRBJ2-5
d_call: NA
cdr3_aa: AISLTGRWQETQY

v_call: TRBV19
j_call: TRBJ2-1
d_call: NA
cdr3_aa: ATTGWTFNNEQF

v_call: TRBV28
j_call: TRBJ2-3
d_call: TRBD2
cdr3_aa: ASSLSSGGRTDTQY

v_call: TRBV5-6
j_call: TRBJ1-1
d_call: TRBD1
cdr3_aa: ASSSGTGPNTEAF

v_call: TRBV3-1/TRBV3-2
j_call: TRBJ2-5
d_call: TRBD2
cdr3_aa: ASSQAGGETQY

v_call: TRBV6-5
j_call: TRBJ1-1
d_call: NA
cdr3_aa: ASSFIQGNTEAF

v_call: TRBV3-1/TRBV3-2
j_call: TRBJ2-3
d_call: TRBD1
cdr3_aa: ASRPQGSTDTQY

v_call: TRBV3-1/TRBV3-2
j_call: TRBJ2-7
d_call: NA
cdr3_aa: ASSQDLRVPYEQY

v_call: TRBV11-3
j_call: TRBJ1-6
d_call: NA
cdr3_aa: ANQGPPLH

v_call: TRBV3-1/TRBV3-2
j_call: TRBJ2-6
d_call: TRBD2
cdr3_aa: ASSLASGGSPLANVLT

v_call: TRBV7-8
j_call: TRBJ1-2
d_call: NA
cdr3_aa: ASSLVFGGEALGGYT

v_call: TRBV7-2
j_call: TRBJ1-1
d_call: NA
cdr3_aa: ASSLVVGSGYTEAF

v_call: TRBV5-6
j_call: TRBJ2-2
d_call: TRBD2
cdr3_aa: ASSLTPSGLADGELF

v_call: TRBV2
j_call: TRBJ2-3
d_call: TRBD2
cdr3_aa: ASSVRTSGEGAQY

v_call: TRBV5-1
j_call: TRBJ1-6
d_call: TRBD1
cdr3_aa: ASSFTGDQINSPLH

v_call: TRBV5-1
j_call: TRBJ1-2
d_call: TRBD1
cdr3_aa: ASSRGQGPGHGYT

v_call: TRBV15
j_call: TRBJ1-2
d_call: TRBD1
cdr3_aa: ATSGDLGTVYGYT

v_call: TRBV5-1
j_call: TRBJ1-1
d_call: NA
cdr3_aa: ASREVTGSGTEAF

v_call: TRBV27
j_call: TRBJ2-2
d_call: NA
cdr3_aa: ASSSQINTGELF

v_call: TRBV10-3
j_call: TRBJ2-7
d_call: NA
cdr3_aa: ASIRDKASYEQY

v_call: TRBV5-6
j_call: TRBJ1-1
d_call: TRBD1
cdr3_aa: ASSLGRGASEAF

v_call: TRBV19
j_call: TRBJ1-1
d_call: NA
cdr3_aa: ASSHWNTEAF

v_call: TRBV5-6
j_call: TRBJ2-2
d_call: TRBD2
cdr3_aa: ASSLVSGGSTGELF

v_call: TRBV6-5
j_call: TRBJ1-2
d_call: NA
cdr3_aa: ASNPGHPNGYT

v_call: TRBV12-5
j_call: TRBJ1-6
d_call: NA
cdr3_aa: ASGLVMDGATPLH

v_call: TRBV5-4
j_call: TRBJ1-1
d_call: TRBD1
cdr3_aa: ASSLQGAGTEAF

v_call: TRBV4-1
j_call: TRBJ1-2
d_call: NA
cdr3_aa: ASSQSGNHGYT

v_call: TRBV27
j_call: TRBJ1-1
d_call: NA
cdr3_aa: ASSSTIGPGRGTEAF

v_call: TRBV6-5
j_call: TRBJ1-2
d_call: TRBD1
cdr3_aa: ASRQTGGYGYT

v_call: TRBV3-1/TRBV3-2
j_call: TRBJ1-3
d_call: NA
cdr3_aa: ASSPSGGPGNTIY

v_call: TRBV7-2
j_call: TRBJ2-1
d_call: TRBD1
cdr3_aa: ASSLDPQGAAYEQF

v_call: TRBV20-1
j_call: TRBJ1-4
d_call: NA
cdr3_aa: SASYSSTDEKLF

v_call: TRBV9
j_call: TRBJ1-2
d_call: TRBD1
cdr3_aa: ASSPTGQGAGVGYT

v_call: TRBV5-1
j_call: TRBJ2-1
d_call: NA
cdr3_aa: ASSLAQGRGREQF

v_call: TRBV5-1
j_call: TRBJ2-7
d_call: TRBD1
cdr3_aa: ASSPTGLNSYEQY

v_call: TRBV18
j_call: TRBJ1-1
d_call: NA
cdr3_aa: ASSPGTVSSDTEAF

v_call: TRBV7-9
j_call: TRBJ2-3
d_call: TRBD1
cdr3_aa: ASLRDRATNTQY

v_call: TRBV2
j_call: TRBJ1-1
d_call: TRBD1
cdr3_aa: ASGPLTGDNTEAF

v_call: TRBV9
j_call: TRBJ2-3
d_call: TRBD2
cdr3_aa: ASSGSGGPYTDTQY

v_call: TRBV3-1/TRBV3-2
j_call: TRBJ2-1
d_call: NA
cdr3_aa: ASSQDQSRASPQF

v_call: TRBV7-6
j_call: TRBJ2-5
d_call: TRBD2
cdr3_aa: ASSLAGASEGETQY

v_call: TRBV5-6
j_call: TRBJ2-3
d_call: NA
cdr3_aa: ASSHGVDTQY

v_call: TRBV11-2
j_call: TRBJ2-3
d_call: NA
cdr3_aa: ASSLSNSPTDTQY

v_call: TRBV5-1
j_call: TRBJ2-6
d_call: NA
cdr3_aa: ASSLGRGPGANVLT

v_call: TRBV4-1
j_call: TRBJ2-5
d_call: TRBD2
cdr3_aa: ASSQLLAGGPGGWETQY

v_call: TRBV5-1
j_call: TRBJ1-2
d_call: NA
cdr3_aa: ASSLEGEHYGYT